Listed below are T cell receptor beta chains from one sample, sequenced in a study of early T cells in non-severe SARS-CoV-2 infection. TCRdb reanalysed the 5' RACE reads using MiXCR and keeps one entry per CDR3 protein. The sample contains about 80,000 distinct CDR3 sequences, 9.5% to 13% of which appear only once. The specimen sequenced was whole blood. All receptors derive from an adult who was a healthcare worker with PCR-confirmed SARS-CoV-2 infection or an uninfected control (not recorded which). Each CDR3 is given with its conserved first and last residue. A D gene is named only where the DNA matches it firmly. Clone size appears in some rows only: once, few, many, or a class for an expanded clone.

clone_size d_call j_call v_call cdr3_nt cdr3_aa
few NA TRBJ2-7 TRBV11-2 TGTGCCAGCAGCTTGGTCCGGAATCACTACGAGCAGTACTTC CASSLVRNHYEQYF
few TRBD2 TRBJ2-4 TRBV11-2 TGTGCCAGCAGTTTCAGCGGGGGAGACATTCAGTACTTC CASSFSGGDIQYF
few TRBD1 TRBJ1-2 TRBV12-3/TRBV12-4 TGTGCCAGCAGTTTGGGGGGACAGACCTATGGCTACACCTTC CASSLGGQTYGYTF
many NA TRBJ2-4 TRBV6-5 TGTGCCAGCAGTTACAAAGCGTTCGGCAAAAACATTCAGTACTTC CASSYKAFGKNIQYF
NA TRBD2 TRBJ2-3 TRBV11-2 TGTGCCAGCAGCTTTCGAGCGGGGGGAAGCACAGATACGCAGTATTTT CASSFRAGGSTDTQYF
few NA TRBJ1-6 TRBV12-3/TRBV12-4 TGTGCCAGCAGTTTAGGGACAACCAGATCCTATAATTCACCCCTCCACTTT CASSLGTTRSYNSPLHF
NA TRBD1 TRBJ1-2 TRBV5-4 TGTGCCAGCAGCTTGAAGGGGGCAGGGTATGGCTACACCTTC CASSLKGAGYGYTF
few TRBD1 TRBJ2-4 TRBV7-8 TGTGCCAGCAGCGCGGCCGGGACAGGGAGTAGACAGTACTTC CASSAAGTGSRQYF
few NA TRBJ2-5 TRBV29-1 TGCAGCGTTGTGCCCAACGGCGGGTCAGAGACCCAGTACTTC CSVVPNGGSETQYF
few TRBD2 TRBJ2-1 TRBV7-3 TGTGCCAGCAGCTTACAAGCGGGAGTGGGGAATGAGCAGTTCTTC CASSLQAGVGNEQFF
NA NA TRBJ2-7 TRBV7-6 TGTGCCAGCAGCTTAGGGAGGGTTTACGAGCAGTACTTC CASSLGRVYEQYF
few NA TRBJ1-1 TRBV5-1 TGCGCCAGCAGCTTGGAAGGGGTAGAGGGGGTTTTCTTT CASSLEGVEGVFF
few NA TRBJ1-5 TRBV2 TGTGCCAGCAGTGGAGGCAATCAGCCCCAGCATTTT CASSGGNQPQHF